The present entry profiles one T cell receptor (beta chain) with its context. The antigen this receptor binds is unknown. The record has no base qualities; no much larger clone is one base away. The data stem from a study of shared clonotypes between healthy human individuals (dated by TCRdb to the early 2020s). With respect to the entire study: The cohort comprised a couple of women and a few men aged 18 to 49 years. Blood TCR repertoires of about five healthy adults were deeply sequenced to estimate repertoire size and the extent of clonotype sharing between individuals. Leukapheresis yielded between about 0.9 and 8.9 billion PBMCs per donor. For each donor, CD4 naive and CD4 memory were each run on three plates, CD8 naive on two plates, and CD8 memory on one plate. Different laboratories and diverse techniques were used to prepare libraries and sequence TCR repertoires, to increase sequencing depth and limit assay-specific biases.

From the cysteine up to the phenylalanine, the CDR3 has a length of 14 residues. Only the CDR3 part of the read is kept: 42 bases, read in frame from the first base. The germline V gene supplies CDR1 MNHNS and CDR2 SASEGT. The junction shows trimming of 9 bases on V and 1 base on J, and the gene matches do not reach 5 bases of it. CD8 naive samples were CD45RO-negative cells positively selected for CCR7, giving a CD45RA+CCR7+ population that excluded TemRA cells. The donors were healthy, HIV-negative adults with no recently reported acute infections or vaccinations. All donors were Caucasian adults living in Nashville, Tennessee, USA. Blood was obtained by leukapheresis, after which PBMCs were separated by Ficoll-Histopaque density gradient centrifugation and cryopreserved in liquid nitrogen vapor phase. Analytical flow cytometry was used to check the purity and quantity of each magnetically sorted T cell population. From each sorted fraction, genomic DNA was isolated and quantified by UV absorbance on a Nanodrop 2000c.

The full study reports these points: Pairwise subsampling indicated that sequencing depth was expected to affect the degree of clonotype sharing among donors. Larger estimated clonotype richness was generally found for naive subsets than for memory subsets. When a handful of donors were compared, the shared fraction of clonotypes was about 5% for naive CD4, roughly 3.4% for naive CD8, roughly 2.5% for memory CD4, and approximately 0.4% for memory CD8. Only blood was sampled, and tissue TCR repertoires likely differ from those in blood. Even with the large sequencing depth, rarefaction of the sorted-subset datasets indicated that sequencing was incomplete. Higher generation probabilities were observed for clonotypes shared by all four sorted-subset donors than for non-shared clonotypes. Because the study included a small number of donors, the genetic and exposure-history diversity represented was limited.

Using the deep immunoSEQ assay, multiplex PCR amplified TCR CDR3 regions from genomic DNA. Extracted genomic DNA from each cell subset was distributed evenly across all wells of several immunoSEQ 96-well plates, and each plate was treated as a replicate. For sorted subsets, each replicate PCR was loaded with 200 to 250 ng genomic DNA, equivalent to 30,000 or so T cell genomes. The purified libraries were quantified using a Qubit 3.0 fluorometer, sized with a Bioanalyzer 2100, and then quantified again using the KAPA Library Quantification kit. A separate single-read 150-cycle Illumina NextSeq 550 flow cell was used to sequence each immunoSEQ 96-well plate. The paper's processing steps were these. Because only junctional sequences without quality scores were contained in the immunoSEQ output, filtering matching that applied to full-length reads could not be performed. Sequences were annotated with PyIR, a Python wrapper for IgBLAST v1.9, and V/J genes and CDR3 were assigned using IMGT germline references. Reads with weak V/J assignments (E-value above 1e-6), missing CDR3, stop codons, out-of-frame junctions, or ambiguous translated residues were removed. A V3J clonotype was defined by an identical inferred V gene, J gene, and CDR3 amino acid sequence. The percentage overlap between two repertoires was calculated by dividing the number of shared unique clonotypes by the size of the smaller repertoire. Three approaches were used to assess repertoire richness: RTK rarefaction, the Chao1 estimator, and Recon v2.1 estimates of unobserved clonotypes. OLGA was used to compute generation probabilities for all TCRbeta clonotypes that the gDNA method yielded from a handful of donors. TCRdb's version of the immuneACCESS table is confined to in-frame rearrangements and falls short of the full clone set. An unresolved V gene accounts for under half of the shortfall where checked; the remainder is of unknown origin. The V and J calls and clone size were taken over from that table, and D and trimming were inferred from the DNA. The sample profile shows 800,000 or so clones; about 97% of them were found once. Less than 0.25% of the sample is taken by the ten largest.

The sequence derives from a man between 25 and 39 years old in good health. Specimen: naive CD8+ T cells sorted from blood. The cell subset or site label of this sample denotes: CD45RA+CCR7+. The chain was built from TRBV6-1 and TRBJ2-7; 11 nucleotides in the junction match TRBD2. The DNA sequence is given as TGTGCCAGTCATACTAGCGGGAGTTCCTACGAGCAGTACTTC. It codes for CASHTSGSSYEQYF.